Sequencing of this T cell receptor (beta chain) was carried out in a study of PD-1 blockade in classical Hodgkin lymphoma. Study conclusions and caveats: Diminished baseline TCR diversity has been reported in newly diagnosed patients relative to healthy donors. Repertoire differences have undefined causes, possibly disease activity or prior therapy.

In its sample, this clone was seen a few times. The antigen remains unidentified. Here immunoSEQ multiplex PCR was the method, and the copy in TCRdb shows in-frame clones only, minus some. The sample has fewer than 35,000 clones; about 85% are singletons. Indicated time point: newly diagnosed, previously untreated cHL patient sample. Thawed PBMCs yielded CD4+ T cells through magnetic negative selection. The CDR3 consists of 15 residues. The germline CDR1 and CDR2 sequences are SNHLY and FYNNEI. Trimming removed 8 bases at V and 4 bases at J, with 18 bases between. This receptor was taken from a human donor with classical Hodgkin lymphoma. The chain is built from TRBV2 and TRBJ2-1, with a possible D match to TRBD2 (6 bases). What was sequenced was CD4+ T cells from blood. As DNA, the CDR3 is TGTGCCAGCCAAGGTGGAGGGAGAAGTTACAATGAGCAGTTCTTC. Translated: CASQGGGRSYNEQFF.